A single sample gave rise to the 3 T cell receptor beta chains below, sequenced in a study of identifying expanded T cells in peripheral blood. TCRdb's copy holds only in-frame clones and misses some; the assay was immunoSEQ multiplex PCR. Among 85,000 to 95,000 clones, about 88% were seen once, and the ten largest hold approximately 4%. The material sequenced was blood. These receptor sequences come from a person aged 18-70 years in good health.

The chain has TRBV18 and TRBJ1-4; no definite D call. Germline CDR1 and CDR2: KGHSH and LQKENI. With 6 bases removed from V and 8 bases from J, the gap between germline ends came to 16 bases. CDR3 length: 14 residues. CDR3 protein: CASSHSHNYEKLFF. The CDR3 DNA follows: TGTGCCAGCTCGCACTCACACAACTACGAAAAACTGTTTTTT.

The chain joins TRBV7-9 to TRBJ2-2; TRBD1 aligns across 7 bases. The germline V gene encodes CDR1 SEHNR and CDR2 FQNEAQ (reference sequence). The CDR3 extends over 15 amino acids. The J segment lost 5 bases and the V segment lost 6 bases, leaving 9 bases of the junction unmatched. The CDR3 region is CASSSRGPGTGELFF. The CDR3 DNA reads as TGTGCCAGCAGTTCGAGGGGGCCGGGGACCGGGGAGCTGTTTTTT.

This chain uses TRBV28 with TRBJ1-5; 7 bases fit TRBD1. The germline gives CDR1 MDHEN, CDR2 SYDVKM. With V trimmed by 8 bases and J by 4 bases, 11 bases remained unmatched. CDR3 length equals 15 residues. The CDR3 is CASSRTGTVNQPQHF. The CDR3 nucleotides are TGTGCCAGCTCTAGGACCGGGACAGTAAATCAGCCCCAGCATTTT.